This record concerns one TCR beta chain sequence. TCRdb's table, derived via immunoSEQ multiplex PCR, lists solely in-frame clones and lacks some. The table records 730,000 or so clones, 72% of them present only once. The data belong to a study of shared clonotypes between healthy human individuals. Trimming cost V 5 bases and J 7 bases, with 18 bases left between them. In germline, CDR1 is MNHNY, CDR2 SVGAGI (reference sequence). The CDR3 loop spans 15 amino acids. The genes are TRBV6-6 and TRBJ2-1; D gene ambiguous. Source material: memory CD4+ T cells sorted from blood. Regarding subset: CD45RA-negative fraction. The TCR originated in a woman aged 25 to 39 in good health. The CDR3 nucleotides are TGTGCCAGCAGTACCCCCACTTATCTAGGTAATGAGCAGTTCTTC. Its protein product is CASSTPTYLGNEQFF.